These 16 T cell receptor beta chains share one sample of origin, sequenced in a study of blood T cells in healthy people across ages. A second PCR, run for roughly 7 to 11 cycles, used a sample-barcoded 5' primer plus a J-beta primer mix. From the 5' RACE reads, TCRdb called clonotypes with MiXCR, one entry per CDR3 protein. Seen here are around 820,000 distinct CDR3 sequences, approximately 25% observed once, and the top ten hold roughly 3.8%. A further study also used this sample, focusing on T cells of mothers and their children.

The sample was blood. The receptors derive from a boy younger than 18 in good health.

The chain is built from TRBV19 and TRBJ2-1; D is unresolved. The germline V gene encodes CDR1 LNHDA and CDR2 SQIVND (reference sequence). With 1 base removed from V and 0 bases from J, the gap between germline ends came to 7 bases. This CDR3 has 15 residues. The CDR3 DNA follows: TGTGCCAGTAGTATAGGGCAGTCCTCCTACAATGAGCAGTTCTTC. As protein: CASSIGQSSYNEQFF.

This clonotype was detected a few times. The CDR3 bases are TGTGCCAGCAGCTTAGGGCTAGCGGGACGAGGGAGCACAGATACGCAGTATTTT. Translation: CASSLGLAGRGSTDTQYF. The J gene is TRBJ2-3, the V gene TRBV5-6, with TRBD2 identical over 9 bases. The V gene's germline CDR1 is SGHDT and CDR2 YYEEEE. V shed 2 bases, J shed 0 bases, and the junction held 10 bases outside the gene matches. The length of the CDR3 is 18 residues.

This clonotype was observed a handful of times. V and J are TRBV12-3 or TRBV12-4 and TRBJ2-7; D not resolved. The CDR3 is 15 residues long. The ends were cut back, 5 bases at V and 0 bases at J, with 14 bases in the middle. CDR3 amino acids: CASSPRTENSYEQYF. Here the CDR3 DNA reads TGTGCCAGCAGTCCTCGGACGGAAAACTCCTACGAGCAGTACTTC.

The V and J genes are TRBV3-1 and TRBJ1-6; the D gene is possibly TRBD1 (5 bases). Germline loops: CDR1 LGHDT, CDR2 YNNKEL (reference sequence). CDR3 length equals 17 residues. The germline V and J ends were trimmed by 0 bases and 0 bases, with 9 bases remaining between them. CDR3 sequence reads: CASSQEGDLSYNSPLHF. The CDR3 DNA sequence: TGTGCCAGCAGCCAAGAAGGGGACCTCTCCTATAATTCACCCCTCCACTTT.

The genes are TRBV28 and TRBJ2-3; 7 nucleotides align to TRBD2. The CDR3 totals 15 residues. With 6 bases clipped from V and 3 bases from J, the junction kept 9 bases outside the gene matches. CDR1 is MDHEN and CDR2 is SYDVKM in the germline V gene. The CDR3, as DNA: TGTGCCAGCAGAAATGGGCGGGGGTGGACAGATACGCAGTATTTT. The encoded protein is CASRNGRGWTDTQYF.

This clonotype came up a few times. One end of the junction varies from germline; a read error may be responsible. This rearrangement joins TRBV10-3 to TRBJ2-1; no definite D call. This CDR3 has 13 amino acids. CDR1 and CDR2 from the germline V gene are ENHRY and SYGVKD. CDR3 DNA sequence: TGTGCCATCAGTGAGTCGTGGCTTCCTGAATCCCTCTTC. Its translation: CAISESWLPESLF.

This clonotype showed up just a few times. Written as DNA, the CDR3 is TGTGCCAGCAGCGGGACCGACTTTTACAATGAGCAGTTCTTC. Its translation: CASSGTDFYNEQFF. V and J are TRBV7-8 and TRBJ2-1; D could derive from TRBD1 or TRBD2 (5 bases each). Germline CDR1 is SGHVS and CDR2 is FQNEAQ. Trimming took 5 bases from V and 4 from J, leaving 12 bases between them. This CDR3 is 14 amino acids long.

This clonotype showed up just once. The rearrangement uses TRBV29-1 and TRBJ1-2; D not certain. CDR3 length: 14 amino acids. In germline, CDR1 is SQVTM, CDR2 ANQGSEA. Trimming took off 3 bases at V and 7 bases at J, with 18 bases between the two ends. The CDR3 loop is CSVDRNTVTGGYTF. The CDR3 DNA reads TGCAGCGTTGACCGAAATACAGTTACCGGTGGCTACACCTTC. Full variable domain (missing parts from reference TRBV29-1 and TRBJ1-2): SAVISQKPSRDICQRGTSLTIQCQVDSQVTMMFWYRQQPGQSLTLIATANQGSEATYESGFVIDKFPISRPNLTFSTLTVSNMSPEDSSIYLCSVDRNTVTGGYTFGSGTRLTVV.

The chain combines TRBV12-3 or TRBV12-4 with TRBJ2-5, with 12 bases lining up with TRBD2. There are 17 residues in the CDR3. J gave up 0 bases and V 3 bases, and 5 bases lay outside the gene matches. The CDR3 is CASSLRLAGEYQETQYF. The CDR3 nucleotides are TGTGCCAGCAGTTTGCGACTAGCGGGGGAGTACCAAGAGACCCAGTACTTC.

This chain links TRBV10-3 with TRBJ2-5; tentative D call: TRBD2 (6 bases). Near its end, the DNA agrees better with TRBJ2-1, so the J call may be wrong. CDR1 is ENHRY and CDR2 is SYGVKD in the germline V gene. The CDR3 runs 12 residues. CDR3 residues: CAISGTGDEQFF. In nucleotides, the CDR3 is TGTGCCATCAGTGGGACGGGAGATGAGCAGTTCTTC.

This clonotype was detected a few times. This rearrangement joins TRBV20-1 to TRBJ2-7, with D possibly TRBD1 on 6 matching bases. Germline lookup yields CDR1 DFQATT and CDR2 SNEGSKA (reference sequence). The CDR3 is 14 residues long. V gave up 5 bases and J gave up 4 bases, with 18 bases separating them. DNA for the CDR3: TGCAGTGCTGAGCCTACAGGGAAGGGATACGAGCAGTACTTC. This translates into CSAEPTGKGYEQYF.

In this sample, this clonotype turned up a few times. The chain joins TRBV27 to TRBJ2-7, with 10 bases that match TRBD1. Unmatched junction bases numbered 2, after V lost 0 bases and J lost 3 bases. The length of the CDR3 is 15 residues. Per the germline V gene, CDR1 is MNHEY and CDR2 is SMNVEV (reference sequence). CDR3 DNA sequence: TGTGCCAGCAGTTTATCGACAGGGGGCTACTACGAGCAGTACTTC. Translated: CASSLSTGGYYEQYF.

The V call is TRBV6-2 or TRBV6-3, the J call TRBJ1-4; no clear D gene. This CDR3 has 14 residues. Germline CDR1 reads MNHEY; CDR2 reads SVGEGT. The V and J ends lost 2 bases and 0 bases respectively, with 4 bases between them. DNA for the CDR3: TGTGCCAGCAGTTACACCCCAACTAATGAAAAACTGTTTTTT. Encoded protein: CASSYTPTNEKLFF.

The CDR3 sequence: CASSLRGAGHGTQYF. The CDR3 DNA is TGTGCCAGCAGTTTACGAGGCGCGGGCCACGGGACCCAGTACTTC. The V call is TRBV28, the J call TRBJ2-5; weak D call: TRBD2 (5 bases). V was pared by 2 bases and J by 7 bases, with 17 bases between. This CDR3 is 15 amino acids long. The germline V gene encodes CDR1 MDHEN and CDR2 SYDVKM.

The rearrangement links TRBV12-3 or TRBV12-4 to TRBJ2-1; a possible D gene is TRBD1 (6 bases). The CDR3 is 15 residues long. The V and J ends lost 6 bases and 3 bases respectively, with 15 bases between them. CDR3 residues: CASSTDRNYYNEQFF. CDR3 bases: TGTGCCAGCAGCACCGACAGGAACTACTACAATGAGCAGTTCTTC.

This sequence joins TRBV9 and TRBJ1-1; possibly TRBD1 for D (5 bases). CDR3 size: 13 residues. Trimming stripped 4 bases from V and 4 bases from J, with 11 bases between. Germline values: CDR1 SGDLS, CDR2 YYNGEE. CDR3 sequence: CASSIGGGTEAFF. The CDR3 DNA reads as TGTGCCAGCAGCATCGGCGGGGGCACTGAAGCTTTCTTT.